Listed below are T cell receptor beta chains from one sample, sequenced in a study of blood T cell repertoires in COVID-19. The data were produced by immunoSEQ multiplex PCR, yet TCRdb's version contains in-frame clones alone and is incomplete. The sample includes around 180,000 clones, 88% seen only once; the top ten take around a quarter. Sequenced: peripheral blood. The receptors here all came from a man between 60 and 75 years old with acute or convalescent COVID-19. CDR3s include the opening cysteine and the closing phenylalanine or tryptophan. The order of the fields is D gene, clone size, V gene, J gene, CDR3 DNA, CDR3 protein. D genes are given only for firm matches. Size tells how often a clone was seen (once, few, many) or the class of an expanded clone, and some rows leave it out.

>NA|NA|TRBV27|TRBJ1-5
TGTGCCAGCAGTTCCTTCTCCAGGGACAATCAGCCCCAGCATTTT
CASSSFSRDNQPQHF
>TRBD2|NA|TRBV6-5|TRBJ2-5
TGTGCCAGCAGTCAACTAGCGGGGGGTGCAGAGACCCAGTACTTC
CASSQLAGGAETQYF
>TRBD1|NA|TRBV6-5|TRBJ1-1
TGTGCCAGCAGTCGGCGGACAGGGGAGGATGAAGCTTTCTTT
CASSRRTGEDEAFF
>NA|NA|TRBV6-5|TRBJ2-5
TGTGCCAGCAGGAAGAACGGGCAAGAGACCCAGTACTTC
CASRKNGQETQYF
>NA|NA|TRBV7-2|TRBJ1-2
TGTGCCAGCAGCTTAAGCCCTCTCTATGGCTACACCTTC
CASSLSPLYGYTF
>NA|NA|TRBV10-3|TRBJ1-3
TGTGCCATCAGCGAGGCTAGGGGTGGAAACACCATATATTTT
CAISEARGGNTIYF
>TRBD1|few|TRBV24-1|TRBJ1-1
TGTGCCACCAGGGGGACAGGGTGGGGGAACACTGAAGCTTTCTTT
CATRGTGWGNTEAFF
>TRBD2|NA|TRBV5-1|TRBJ2-1
TGCGCCAGTACCGGGACTAGCGGGAACAATGAGCAGTTCTTC
CASTGTSGNNEQFF
>TRBD1|NA|TRBV10-3|TRBJ1-3
TGTGCCATCAGTCGGGGACAGGGGTCTGGAAACACCATATATTTT
CAISRGQGSGNTIYF
>NA|NA|TRBV5-6|TRBJ1-6
TGTGCCAGCAGCTTGCGCCGTAGCTCCTATAATTCACCCCTCCACTTT
CASSLRRSSYNSPLHF
>NA|NA|TRBV10-3|TRBJ2-4
TGTGCCATCAGTGTAGGGCGGAACGGGGACATTCAGTACTTC
CAISVGRNGDIQYF
>TRBD1|NA|TRBV12-3/TRBV12-4|TRBJ1-5
TGTGCCAGCAGGAGGACAGGGGGTTTGCCCCAGCATTTT
CASRRTGGLPQHF
>NA|NA|TRBV14|TRBJ1-1
TGTGCCAGCAGCCGCCAGGGGAACACTGAAGCTTTCTTT
CASSRQGNTEAFF
>NA|NA|TRBV5-4|TRBJ1-4
TGTGCCAGCAGCTCTCTAGCGGACGGGGGGAATGAAAAACTGTTTTTT
CASSSLADGGNEKLFF
>TRBD1|NA|TRBV10-1|TRBJ1-6
TGCGCCAGCAGTGCGAAGGGACAGGGATATTCACCCCTCCACTTT
CASSAKGQGYSPLHF
>NA|NA|TRBV19|TRBJ1-2
TGTGCCAGTAGTCCCCGGGGGGGGCACTATGGCTACACCTTC
CASSPRGGHYGYTF
>NA|NA|TRBV29-1|TRBJ1-1
TGCAGCGTTGGAGAGGTCGGGGGACGAGTCTTT
CSVGEVGGRVF
>NA|NA|TRBV24-1|TRBJ1-2
TGTGCCACCCGAGGGGGGGCAGGGATAAACTATGGCTACACCTTC
CATRGGAGINYGYTF
>TRBD1|NA|TRBV29-1|TRBJ2-7
TGCAGCGTTGAAGTACCCGCCGCTCGGGACAGGGTATACGAGCAGTACTTC
CSVEVPAARDRVYEQYF
>NA|NA|TRBV6-6|TRBJ1-2
TGTGCCAGCAGTTACGGGGCAGGGCCAGGCTATGGCTACACCTTC
CASSYGAGPGYGYTF
>NA|NA|TRBV5-5|TRBJ2-7
TGTGCCAGCAGCTGGGCTTCCCAAGCCTACGAGCAGTACTTC
CASSWASQAYEQYF
>NA|NA|TRBV5-1|TRBJ1-4
TGCGCCAGCAGCTTGTCAAGGGGGAATGAAAAACTGTTTTTT
CASSLSRGNEKLFF
>NA|NA|TRBV10-3|TRBJ2-3
TGTGCCATCAGTGAGGCCACAGGGTTGGGGCCAGATACGCAGTATTTT
CAISEATGLGPDTQYF
>NA|NA|TRBV14|TRBJ1-2
TGTGCCAGCAGCCAAGATGCGCGAGGCTATGGCTACACCTTC
CASSQDARGYGYTF
>TRBD1|NA|TRBV5-1|TRBJ1-2
TGCGCCAGCAGCGACACGGGACAGAGGGGCTATGGCTACACCTTC
CASSDTGQRGYGYTF
>TRBD1|NA|TRBV6-2/TRBV6-3|TRBJ2-7
TGTGCCAGCAGTTACTCAACCCGACAGGGACCCTACGAGCAGTACTTC
CASSYSTRQGPYEQYF
>NA|NA|TRBV6-2/TRBV6-3|TRBJ1-1
TGTGCCAGCAGTCTTACGGAGCTGATGGGCACTGAAGCTTTCTTT
CASSLTELMGTEAFF
>NA|NA|TRBV7-2|TRBJ1-1
TGTGCCAGCAGCCCTCAGGGGATTAACACTGAAGCTTTCTTT
CASSPQGINTEAFF
>NA|NA|TRBV11-3|TRBJ2-5
TGTGCCAGCAGTCGAGAGACCCAGTACTTC
CASSRETQYF
>TRBD1|NA|TRBV2|TRBJ1-1
TGTGCCAGCAGGATGGACAGGGGATCCACTGAAGCTTTCTTT
CASRMDRGSTEAFF
>TRBD2|NA|TRBV6-5|TRBJ2-1
TGTGCCAGCACCCCACTAGGGGTAGCGGGCAATGAGCAGTTCTTC
CASTPLGVAGNEQFF
>TRBD1|NA|TRBV7-9|TRBJ2-7
TGTGCCAGCGGTCCGGACAGGGCGACCTACGAGCAGTACTTC
CASGPDRATYEQYF
>NA|NA|TRBV18|TRBJ1-4
TGTGCCAGCTCCCCGTGGGGGGGCGAAAAACTGTTTTTT
CASSPWGGEKLFF
>NA|NA|TRBV18|TRBJ1-1
TGTGCCAGCTCACCAGGACCTTCGGGGGGAGCTGAAGCTTTCTTT
CASSPGPSGGAEAFF
>NA|NA|TRBV5-1|TRBJ1-2
TGCGCCAGCAGCCGGGACATCACCTATGGCTACACCTTC
CASSRDITYGYTF
>NA|once|TRBV5-1|TRBJ1-2
TGCGCCAGCAAGCAGGATACTAACTATGGCTACACCTTC
CASKQDTNYGYTF
>NA|NA|TRBV2|TRBJ1-1
TGTGCCAGCAAGGCAGGGTATGGGACTGAAGCTTTCTTT
CASKAGYGTEAFF
>TRBD1|NA|TRBV5-1|TRBJ1-3
TGCGCCAGCAGCGTTCCGGGACAGCGAAACACCATATATTTT
CASSVPGQRNTIYF
>TRBD2|NA|TRBV4-1|TRBJ2-7
TGCGCCAGCAGTCGGACTAGCGGCCCCTACGAGCAGTACTTC
CASSRTSGPYEQYF